The 15 T cell receptor beta chains reported below all come from one sample, sequenced in a study of blood T cell repertoires in COVID-19. Method: immunoSEQ multiplex PCR; TCRdb's copy keeps in-frame clones and lacks some. The repertoire holds about 200,000 clones, with about 88% as singletons. The sequencing input was PBMCs or T cells enriched from blood (not recorded which). The receptors here all came from a woman aged 40 to 50 in a cohort exposed to, infected with or recovered from COVID-19 (not recorded which).

The table lists this clone with a count of one. The rearrangement uses TRBV3-1 (or the pseudogene TRBV3-2) and TRBJ2-3, with a tentative D call TRBD2 (5 bases). CDR1 LGHDT and CDR2 YNNKEL come from the germline V gene (reference sequence). The CDR3 loop spans 17 amino acids. The germline V and J ends were trimmed by 0 bases and 0 bases, with 13 bases remaining between them. CDR3 in amino acids: CASSQDRYGVSTDTQYF. The CDR3 DNA reads TGTGCCAGCAGCCAAGATCGTTACGGGGTGAGCACAGATACGCAGTATTTT.

V and J are TRBV4-1 and TRBJ1-1, with D possibly TRBD1 on 5 matching bases. Germline assignment: CDR1 MGHRA and CDR2 YSYEKL. The CDR3 covers 16 residues. V lost 1 base and J 5 bases, leaving 17 bases between the germline ends. The CDR3 spells CASSQVGGAAWTEAFF. The CDR3 DNA follows: TGCGCCAGCAGCCAAGTCGGCGGGGCGGCGTGGACTGAAGCTTTCTTT.

The V call is TRBV7-6, the J call TRBJ2-2, with TRBD2 identical over 10 bases. CDR1 is SGHVS and CDR2 is FNYEAQ in the germline V gene. This CDR3 contains 15 residues. V lost 3 bases and J lost 9; bases outside the gene matches: 7. This chain's CDR3 is CASSFISSGSRELFF. CDR3 nucleotides: TGTGCCAGCAGCTTCATATCTAGCGGGAGCAGGGAGCTGTTTTTT.

Only one count was recorded for this clone. The chain is built from TRBV7-6 and TRBJ1-4; D remains unclear. The germline V gene has CDR1 SGHVS and CDR2 FNYEAQ. The CDR3 has 13 residues. The V and J ends lost 1 base and 8 bases respectively, with 8 bases between them. Here the CDR3 DNA reads TGTGCCAGCAGCTTAGAGATCGGGGAAAAACTGTTTTTT. Its protein is CASSLEIGEKLFF.

The gene calls are TRBV24-1 and TRBJ2-6, with 7 positions matching TRBD1. Germline CDR1 KGHDR, CDR2 SFDVKD. Trimming cost V 3 bases and J 1 base; bases outside gene matches: 11. The CDR3 consists of 19 residues. The CDR3 reads CATSDRGQLGYSGANVLTF. CDR3 in DNA: TGTGCCACCAGTGATCGGGGACAGCTCGGATATTCTGGGGCCAACGTCCTGACTTTC.

The CDR3 loop is CASSYSGNTIYF. CDR3 DNA: TGTGCCAGCTCCTACTCTGGAAACACCATATATTTT. The chain is built from TRBV11-2 and TRBJ1-3; no clear D gene. CDR1 SGHAT and CDR2 FQNNGV come from the germline V gene. The V and J ends lost 8 bases and 0 bases respectively, with 5 bases between them. This CDR3 is built from 12 residues.

V gene TRBV5-1 combines with J gene TRBJ1-1; maybe TRBD1 (5 bases). Trimming took off 3 bases at V and 7 bases at J, with 16 bases between the two ends. The CDR3 runs 14 residues. The germline V gene encodes CDR1 SGHRS and CDR2 YFSETQ. The CDR3 region has the DNA TGCGCCAGCAGCTCTCCCGGGACGGGGGTTGAAGCTTTCTTT. It encodes CASSSPGTGVEAFF. The whole variable domain, remainder taken from reference TRBV5-1 and TRBJ1-1, is KAGVTQTPRYLIKTRGQQVTLSCSPISGHRSVSWYQQTPGQGLQFLFEYFSETQRNKGNFPGRFSGRQFSNSRSEMNVSTLELGDSALYLCASSSPGTGVEAFFGQGTRLTVV.

This clone was counted between two and nine times. V is TRBV18 and J is TRBJ2-5, with D perhaps TRBD2 (6 bases). CDR1 and CDR2 (germline): KGHSH, LQKENI. The V end was cut by 5 bases, the J end by 7 bases, with 11 bases between. CDR3 length: 12 amino acids. Written as DNA, the CDR3 is TGTGCCAGCTCAAGGGATAGCGGGACCCAGTACTTC. Translating gives CASSRDSGTQYF.

In nucleotides, the CDR3 is TGCGCCAGCAGCTTCACGGGGGAGCCCCAGCATTTT. As protein: CASSFTGEPQHF. The chain employs TRBV5-1 and TRBJ1-5, with D possibly being TRBD1 (5 bases). This CDR3 has 12 residues. Germline CDR1 SGHRS, CDR2 YFSETQ. V gave up 2 bases and J gave up 8 bases, with 8 bases separating them.

The V and J genes are TRBV27 and TRBJ2-7; 9 nucleotides line up with TRBD2. CDR1 and CDR2 (germline): MNHEY, SMNVEV (reference sequence). The V gene end was trimmed by 5 bases and the J gene end by 2 bases; junction bases not matched to a gene: 4. This CDR3 has 14 residues. The CDR3 DNA reads TGTGCCAGCAGTCCATCTAGCGGGACCTACGAGCAGTACTTC. Translating it yields CASSPSSGTYEQYF.

The rearrangement links TRBV4-2 to TRBJ1-1; 7 positions agree with TRBD1. This CDR3 region has 15 residues. In germline, CDR1 is LGHNA, CDR2 YNFKEQ. After removal of 0 bases from V and 4 bases from J, the junction contained 5 bases not matched to a gene. The CDR3: CASSQESAGGTEAFF. CDR3 bases: TGTGCCAGCAGCCAAGAATCCGCAGGGGGCACTGAAGCTTTCTTT.

The chain recombines TRBV7-2 with TRBJ2-7; a weak D match, TRBD1 (5 bases). V was pared by 6 bases and J by 6 bases, with 18 bases between. Germline V gene data show CDR1 as SGHTA and CDR2 as FQGNSA. CDR3 size: 14 residues. The chain's CDR3 is CASSPRTPTREQYF. The CDR3 DNA is TGTGCCAGCAGTCCCAGGACACCAACTCGCGAGCAGTACTTC.

The J gene is TRBJ2-7, the V gene TRBV5-3; D gene unclear. Being an ORF, TRBV5-3 has a function that is uncertain. This CDR3 has 14 amino acids. V lost 1 base to trimming and J lost 2 bases, with 10 bases between them. This chain's CDR3 is CARSLKNFPYEQYF. DNA for the CDR3: TGTGCCAGAAGCTTGAAGAACTTCCCCTACGAGCAGTACTTC.

J is TRBJ2-6 and V is TRBV4-1; D might be TRBD1 (5 bases). Germline CDR1 and CDR2: MGHRA and YSYEKL. The CDR3 consists of 20 residues. Between the trimmed V and J ends, which lost 1 base and 0 bases, there was a span of 19 bases. CDR3 sequence (DNA): TGCGCCAGCAGCCAAGGAAGATGGGCCAGGGAAAGCTCTGGGGCCAACGTCCTGACTTTC. Translating it yields CASSQGRWARESSGANVLTF.

The rearrangement links TRBV7-9 to TRBJ2-5, with a possible D match to TRBD1 (5 bases). CDR3 length: 13 amino acids. Germline V gene sequence: CDR1 SEHNR, CDR2 FQNEAQ (reference sequence). V lost 6 bases to trimming and J lost 4 bases, with 12 bases between them. CDR3 sequence: CASSPGRVETQYF. The CDR3 DNA is TGTGCCAGCAGTCCTGGCAGGGTAGAGACCCAGTACTTC.